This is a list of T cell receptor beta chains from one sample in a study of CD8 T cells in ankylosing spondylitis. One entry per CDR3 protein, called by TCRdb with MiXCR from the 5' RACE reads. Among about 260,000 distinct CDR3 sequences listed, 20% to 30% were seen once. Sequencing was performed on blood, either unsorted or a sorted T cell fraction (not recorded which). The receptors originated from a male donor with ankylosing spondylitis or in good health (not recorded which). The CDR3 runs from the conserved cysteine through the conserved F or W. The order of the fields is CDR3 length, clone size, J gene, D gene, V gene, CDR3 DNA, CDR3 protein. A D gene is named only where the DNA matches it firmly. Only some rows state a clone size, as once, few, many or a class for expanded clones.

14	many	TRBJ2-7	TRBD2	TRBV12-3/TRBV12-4	TGCGCCAGCAGCCTTAGCGGGGGGACCTACGAGCAGTACTTC	CASSLSGGTYEQYF
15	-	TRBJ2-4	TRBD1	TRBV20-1	TGCAGTGCTAGAGGGGGGGGACAGGGCACGGACATTCAGTACTTC	CSARGGGQGTDIQYF
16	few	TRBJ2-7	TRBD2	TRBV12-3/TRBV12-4	TGTGCCAGCAGACCCACGGGCGGGGGATTTTGGTACGAGCAGTACTTC	CASRPTGGGFWYEQYF
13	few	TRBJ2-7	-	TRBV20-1	TGCAGTGCTAGTTGGGCAAACTCCTACGAGCAGTACTTC	CSASWANSYEQYF
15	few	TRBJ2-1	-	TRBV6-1	TGTGCCAGCAGAGCCCTAGGGCAGTCCAGCAATGAGCAGTTCTTC	CASRALGQSSNEQFF
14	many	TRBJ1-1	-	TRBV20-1	TGCAGTGCTAGAGATGGGGGGGTGAACACTGAAGCTTTCTTT	CSARDGGVNTEAFF
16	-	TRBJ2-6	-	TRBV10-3	TGTGCCATCAGTGAGTGGGGGAGCTCTGGGGCCAACGTCCTGACTTTC	CAISEWGSSGANVLTF
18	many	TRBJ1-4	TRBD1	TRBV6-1	TGTGCCAGCAGGACACGTCCCATAGCGGGACAGGGGAACGAAAAACTGTTTTTT	CASRTRPIAGQGNEKLFF
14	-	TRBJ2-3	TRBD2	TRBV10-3	TGTGCCATCCGGCCTAGCGGGGCTGCAGATACGCAGTATTTT	CAIRPSGAADTQYF
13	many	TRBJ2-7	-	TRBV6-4	TGTGCCAGCAAGCAAGGACAGAACTACGAGCAGTACTTC	CASKQGQNYEQYF
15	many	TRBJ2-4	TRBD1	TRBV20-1	TGCAGTGCTAGAGATATGGGACAGGGGAAAAACATTCAGTACTTC	CSARDMGQGKNIQYF
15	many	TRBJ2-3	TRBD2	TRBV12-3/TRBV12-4	TGTGCCAGCAGGATTAGCGGGGGGGCAGGGAATACGCAGTATTTT	CASRISGGAGNTQYF
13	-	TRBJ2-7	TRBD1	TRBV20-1	TGCAGTGGAGGCGTGAGGGGGCCCTACGAGCAGTACTTC	CSGGVRGPYEQYF
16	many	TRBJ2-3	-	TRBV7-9	TGTGCCAGCAGCTTAGCTGTGGGTTTGACCACAGATACGCAGTATTTT	CASSLAVGLTTDTQYF
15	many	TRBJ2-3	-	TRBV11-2	TGTGCCAGCAGCTCCACGGGGTTGGGGACAGATACGCAGTATTTT	CASSSTGLGTDTQYF
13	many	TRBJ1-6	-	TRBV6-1	TGTGCCAGCAGGCCCATCCAGACAGATCCCCTCCACTTT	CASRPIQTDPLHF
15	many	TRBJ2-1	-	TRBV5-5	TGTGCCAGCAGCTTAGGCGGTAGCTCCTACAATGAGCAGTTCTTC	CASSLGGSSYNEQFF
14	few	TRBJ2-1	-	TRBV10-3	TGTGCCATCAGTGAGTCGCAGGGGTCTGACGAGCAGTTCTTC	CAISESQGSDEQFF
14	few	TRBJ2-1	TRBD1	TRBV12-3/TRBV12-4	TGTGCCAGCAGTCAGCTGACAGGGGGCAATGAGCAGTTCTTC	CASSQLTGGNEQFF
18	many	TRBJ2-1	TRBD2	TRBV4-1	TGCGCCAGCAGCCAAGATCTTCTAGCGGGGATTGCCAAGGGAGAGCAGTTCTTC	CASSQDLLAGIAKGEQFF
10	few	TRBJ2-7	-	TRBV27	TGTGCCAGCAGCCAGAATATGAAGTACTTC	CASSQNMKYF
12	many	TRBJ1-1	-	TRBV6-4	TGTGCCGAAGCAGACATGAACACTGAAGCTTTCTTT	CAEADMNTEAFF
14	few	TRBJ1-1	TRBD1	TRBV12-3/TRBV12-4	TGTGCCAGCAGTTCCAACAGGGGGGGCACTGAAGCTTTCTTT	CASSSNRGGTEAFF
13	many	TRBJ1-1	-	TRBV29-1	TGCAGCGTCGGGGATGGGTTAAACACTGAAGCTTTCTTT	CSVGDGLNTEAFF
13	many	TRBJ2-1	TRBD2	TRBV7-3	TGTGCCAGCAGCCCACGGGGGGGGGAAAGGGAGTTCTTC	CASSPRGGEREFF
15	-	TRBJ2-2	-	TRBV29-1	TGCAGCGGCCGCCAGGGGGGCGCGTGGACCGGGGAGCTGTTTTTT	CSGRQGGAWTGELFF
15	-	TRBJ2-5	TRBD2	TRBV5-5	TGTGCCAGCAGCTCCTGGCGGGGGGCCGGGGAGACCCAGTACTTC	CASSSWRGAGETQYF
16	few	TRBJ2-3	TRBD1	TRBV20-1	TGCAGTGCCTACAATTTCCGGGACAGGGGGGGAGATACGCAGTATTTT	CSAYNFRDRGGDTQYF
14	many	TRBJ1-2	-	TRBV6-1	TGTGCCACCTCCCCAGATCTCCAGGGCTATGGCTACACCTTC	CATSPDLQGYGYTF
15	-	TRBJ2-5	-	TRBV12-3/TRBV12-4	TGTGCCAGCAGTTGGGTTGCGGGGACCCAGGAGACCCAGTACTTC	CASSWVAGTQETQYF
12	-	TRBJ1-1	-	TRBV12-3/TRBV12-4	TGTGCCAGCAGCATTACTTACACTGAAGCTTTCTTT	CASSITYTEAFF
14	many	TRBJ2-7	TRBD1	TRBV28	TGTGCCAGCAGTCCGACAGGGGGCTCCTACGAGCAGTACTTC	CASSPTGGSYEQYF
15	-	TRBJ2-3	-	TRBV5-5	TGTGCCAGCAGCTTGGGTACCGGACCCACAGATACGCAGTATTTT	CASSLGTGPTDTQYF
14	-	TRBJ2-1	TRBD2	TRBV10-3	TGTGCCCACCGGCGGGGGGATTCCTACAATGAGCAGTTCTTC	CAHRRGDSYNEQFF
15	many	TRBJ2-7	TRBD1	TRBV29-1	TGCAGCGTTCTTATCGGGACAGCCGTAATCTACGAGCAGTACTTC	CSVLIGTAVIYEQYF
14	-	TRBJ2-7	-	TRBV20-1	TGCAGTGCAATAAGCCCCGGGCCCAATCGCGGGCAGTACTTC	CSAISPGPNRGQYF
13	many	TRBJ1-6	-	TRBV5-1	TGCGCCAGCAGGCAGGGCGTGGATTCACCCCTCCACTTT	CASRQGVDSPLHF
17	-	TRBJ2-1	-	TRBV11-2	TGTGCCAGCAGCTTAGGAATGAATACTGGCGGCCTCCATGAGCAGTTCTTC	CASSLGMNTGGLHEQFF
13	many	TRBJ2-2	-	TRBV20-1	TGCAGTGCTAGACGCCAATTTGGCGGGGAGCTGTTTTTT	CSARRQFGGELFF
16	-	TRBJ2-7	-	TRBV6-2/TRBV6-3	TGTGCCAGCAGTTACCCGGAGGGCCGGACAGGATACGAGCAGTACTTC	CASSYPEGRTGYEQYF
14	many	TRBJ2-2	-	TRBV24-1	TGTGCCACCAGATCCGGACAGCCCAACGGGGAGCTGTTTTTT	CATRSGQPNGELFF
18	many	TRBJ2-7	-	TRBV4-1	TGCGCCAGCAGCCAAGTCGGGGTGGTGGGGTCAAGGTTGTACGAGCAGTACTTC	CASSQVGVVGSRLYEQYF
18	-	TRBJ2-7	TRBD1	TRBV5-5	TGTGCCAGCAGCTTGGGGCGTCCGGGACAGGGTCGTTACTACGAGCAGTACTTC	CASSLGRPGQGRYYEQYF
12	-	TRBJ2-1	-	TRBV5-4	TGTGCCAGCAGCTCCCAGTACAATGAGCAGTTCTTC	CASSSQYNEQFF
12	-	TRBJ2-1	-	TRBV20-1	TGCAGTGCTGCGGGGCGGCACAATGAGCAGTTCTTC	CSAAGRHNEQFF
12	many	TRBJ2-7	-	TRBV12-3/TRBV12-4	TGTGCCAGCAGTTTAGAGGGTTACGAGCAGTACTTC	CASSLEGYEQYF
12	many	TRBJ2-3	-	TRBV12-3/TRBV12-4	TGTGCCTGCCTGGGGGGCGCAGATACGCAGTATTTT	CACLGGADTQYF
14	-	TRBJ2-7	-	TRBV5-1	TGCGCCAGCAGCTTTGGTCATCCCTCCTACGAGCAGTACTTC	CASSFGHPSYEQYF
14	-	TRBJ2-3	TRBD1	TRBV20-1	TGCAGTGCTAGCCCCAGGGGGAGCACAGATACGCAGTATTTT	CSASPRGSTDTQYF
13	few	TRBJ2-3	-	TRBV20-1	TGCAGTGCTTGGACGGGGGGCACAGATACGCAGTATTTT	CSAWTGGTDTQYF
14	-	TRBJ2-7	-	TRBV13	TGTGCCAGCAGCTTAGGAGGCAGGGGGGACGAGCAGTACTTC	CASSLGGRGDEQYF